The 21 T cell receptor beta chains below come from one sample, sequenced in a study of radiotherapy plus CTLA-4 blockade in lung cancer. The data were produced by immunoSEQ multiplex PCR, yet TCRdb's version contains in-frame clones alone and is incomplete. The table records 50,000 to 65,000 clones, about 76% of them present only once. The source material was peripheral blood, sampled from a patient treated with radiotherapy plus ipilimumab. These TCRs come from a human donor with non-small cell lung cancer who had a complete response to radiotherapy plus ipilimumab.

The chain uses TRBV4-1 and TRBJ2-1; no firm D call. Trimming stripped 3 bases from V and 7 bases from J, with 7 bases between. The CDR3 is 12 amino acids. From germline, CDR1 is MGHRA and CDR2 YSYEKL. Written as DNA, the CDR3 is TGCGCCAGCAGCCACCCCTCTAATGAGCAGTTCTTC. Translation gives CASSHPSNEQFF.

The V call is TRBV5-1, the J call TRBJ1-4; TRBD1 agrees at 7 bases. The V segment lost 3 bases and the J segment 2 bases; nucleotides outside the gene matches: 7. There are 16 residues in the CDR3. The germline gives CDR1 SGHRS, CDR2 YFSETQ. For the CDR3, the DNA is TGCGCCAGCAGCTCGACAGGGAGCTACACTAATGAAAAACTGTTTTTT. It specifies CASSSTGSYTNEKLFF.

V is TRBV2 and J is TRBJ1-5; D is uncertain. CDR1 is SNHLY, CDR2 FYNNEI, per germline. CDR3 length: 15 residues. Trimming removed 2 bases from V and 1 base from J, with 9 bases in between. The CDR3 DNA is TGTGCCAGCAGTGAAAGCACACAGAGCAATCAGCCCCAGCATTTT. Translation gives CASSESTQSNQPQHF.

V usage is TRBV29-1 and J usage is TRBJ2-5; unclear D gene. Germline values: CDR1 SQVTM, CDR2 ANQGSEA. This CDR3 contains 12 residues. Deletions cut 4 bases from V and 5 bases from J, with 11 bases between. The CDR3 bases are TGCAGCGTTGTCGCCCAGAGGGAGACCCAGTACTTC. Translating it yields CSVVAQRETQYF. The full variable domain, in which reference TRBV29-1 and TRBJ2-5 provide the parts outside the CDR3, is SAVISQKPSRDICQRGTSLTIQCQVDSQVTMMFWYRQQPGQSLTLIATANQGSEATYESGFVIDKFPISRPNLTFSTLTVSNMSPEDSSIYLCSVVAQRETQYFGPGTRLLVL.

The chain uses TRBV6-5 and TRBJ1-5, with 7 bases identical to TRBD1. V lost 4 bases and J lost 4; bases outside the gene matches: 7. The germline V gene has CDR1 MNHEY and CDR2 SVGAGI. CDR3 size: 15 residues. In DNA, the CDR3 is TGTGCCAGCAGTTCGTCCGGGACAGCTAATCAGCCCCAGCATTTT. Amino acids: CASSSSGTANQPQHF.

CDR3 loop: CASSVRGGSQSSYNEQFF. The CDR3 bases are TGTGCCAGCAGCGTAAGGGGCGGGAGCCAGAGCTCCTACAATGAGCAGTTCTTC. The chain is built from TRBV9 and TRBJ2-1, with 7 nucleotides matching TRBD2. Germline-derived CDR1 and CDR2 are SGDLS and YYNGEE. The V and J ends lost 1 base and 0 bases, in that order; junction bases with no gene match: 10. The CDR3 consists of 18 residues.

J is TRBJ2-7 and V is TRBV9; D is perhaps TRBD1 (6 bases). Germline V gives CDR1 SGDLS, CDR2 YYNGEE. This CDR3 comprises 13 residues. Trimming cost V 3 bases and J 8 bases, with 15 bases left between them. The CDR3 is CASSAAPQGKQYF. CDR3 coding DNA: TGTGCCAGCAGCGCCGCCCCCCAGGGGAAGCAGTACTTC.

The J gene is TRBJ2-5, the V gene TRBV5-1; no clear D. Germline V gene data show CDR1 as SGHRS and CDR2 as YFSETQ. The CDR3 length is 13 residues. V lost 2 bases and J lost 1, with 6 bases in between. Here the CDR3 reads CASSLSSQETQYF. DNA for the CDR3: TGCGCCAGCAGCTTATCCAGCCAAGAGACCCAGTACTTC.

V gene TRBV7-9 combines with J gene TRBJ1-2, with D perhaps TRBD1 (6 bases). Germline CDR1 reads SEHNR; CDR2 reads FQNEAQ (reference sequence). The CDR3 sequence is 17 residues long. Deletions cut 5 bases from V and 0 bases from J, with 19 bases between. CDR3 protein: CASSAITGTSANYGYTF. The CDR3, as DNA: TGTGCCAGCAGCGCTATCACAGGGACGTCAGCTAACTATGGCTACACCTTC.

The V gene is TRBV7-8, the J gene TRBJ2-1, with D maybe TRBD1 (6 bases). The germline V gene encodes CDR1 SGHVS and CDR2 FQNEAQ. The CDR3 loop spans 16 amino acids. V gave up 6 bases and J gave up 2 bases, with 17 bases separating them. CDR3 residues: CASSNTGPRTYNEQFF. The CDR3 DNA follows: TGTGCCAGCAGTAATACAGGGCCCCGGACCTACAATGAGCAGTTCTTC.

This rearrangement joins TRBV5-1 to TRBJ2-3; possible D gene TRBD2, 6 bases. Germline lookup yields CDR1 SGHRS and CDR2 YFSETQ. The CDR3 has 19 residues. V lost 3 bases, J lost 4 bases, and 27 bases lay in between. The CDR3 sequence: CASSSGYGSGTKLSDTQYF. The DNA of the CDR3 is TGCGCCAGCAGCTCGGGCTACGGGAGTGGGACCAAGCTATCAGATACGCAGTATTTT. Full variable domain (missing parts from reference TRBV5-1 and TRBJ2-3): KAGVTQTPRYLIKTRGQQVTLSCSPISGHRSVSWYQQTPGQGLQFLFEYFSETQRNKGNFPGRFSGRQFSNSRSEMNVSTLELGDSALYLCASSSGYGSGTKLSDTQYFGPGTRLTVL.

The chain carries TRBV18 and TRBJ2-5; D is uncertain. V lost 3 bases, J lost 5 bases, and 13 bases lay in between. The CDR3 is made up of 14 amino acids. Per germline, CDR1 KGHSH and CDR2 LQKENI. The DNA of the CDR3 is TGTGCCAGCTCACCCCGTTCGGAGAGGGAGACCCAGTACTTC. It translates to CASSPRSERETQYF.

This clone was counted a few times. The chain combines TRBV7-9 with TRBJ1-5; D possibly corresponds to TRBD1 (5 bases). CDR1 SEHNR and CDR2 FQNEAQ come from the germline V gene (reference sequence). The V end lost 5 bases, the J end lost 6 bases, and 11 bases lay between the germline ends. The CDR3 consists of 13 residues. The CDR3 sequence is CASSQGPTQPQHF. The CDR3 DNA sequence: TGTGCCAGCAGCCAGGGTCCCACTCAGCCCCAGCATTTT.

This clone has a handful of counts. The rearrangement joins TRBV29-1 to TRBJ1-4; D perhaps matches TRBD1 (5 bases). This CDR3 spans 14 amino acids. Germline loops: CDR1 SQVTM, CDR2 ANQGSEA. V shed 6 bases and J shed 4 bases, with 15 bases lying between them. The chain's CDR3 is CSVGTGGGNEKLFF. Written as DNA, the CDR3 is TGCAGCGTCGGGACGGGCGGGGGTAATGAAAAACTGTTTTTT.

The chain has TRBV28 and TRBJ1-2; 9 bases line up with TRBD1. This CDR3 has 18 residues. The V gene end was trimmed by 7 bases and the J gene end by 3 bases; junction bases not matched to a gene: 18. The germline gives CDR1 MDHEN, CDR2 SYDVKM. CDR3 protein: CASTLTGDYRGPDYGYTF. In DNA form, the CDR3 reads TGTGCCAGCACCCTAACTGGGGATTACAGGGGGCCGGACTATGGCTACACCTTC.

This clone was recorded once. CDR3 in amino acids: CASSLVYGADTQYF. The CDR3 DNA sequence: TGTGCCAGCAGCTTGGTATACGGAGCAGATACGCAGTATTTT. The chain recombines TRBV5-4 with TRBJ2-3, with D uncertain. Germline V lookup: CDR1 SGHNT, CDR2 YYREEE (reference sequence). V dropped 0 bases and J dropped 4 bases, with 9 bases sitting between them. The CDR3 totals 14 residues.

This clone was observed a single time. V and J are TRBV2 and TRBJ2-1, with D possibly TRBD2 on 5 matching bases. The CDR3 loop spans 13 amino acids. Per the germline V gene, CDR1 is SNHLY and CDR2 is FYNNEI. Trimming stripped 11 bases from V and 3 bases from J, with 14 bases between. The CDR3: CAGKDSDYNEQFF. CDR3 bases: TGTGCCGGAAAGGACTCAGACTACAATGAGCAGTTCTTC. Variable domain in full (rest from reference TRBV2 and TRBJ2-1): EPEVTQTPSHQVTQMGQEVILRCVPISNHLYFYWYRQILGQKVEFLVSFYNNEISEKSEIFDDQFSVERPDGSNFTLKIRSTKLEDSAMYFCAGKDSDYNEQFFGPGTRLTVL.

The chain joins TRBV4-3 to TRBJ1-2; D is possibly TRBD1 (6 bases). CDR3 length equals 15 residues. CDR1 and CDR2 (germline): LGHNA, YSLEER. Trimming pared 0 bases from V and 5 bases from J, leaving 13 bases between. The CDR3 nucleotides are TGCGCCAGCAGCCAAGATATGAGGACAGAGTATGGCTACACCTTC. It translates to CASSQDMRTEYGYTF.

A note on this clone: The sample holds other DNA sequences that translate to the same CDR3. The rearrangement joins TRBV5-6 to TRBJ1-5; 7 bases align to TRBD1. Germline V gene sequence: CDR1 SGHDT, CDR2 YYEEEE. V dropped 4 bases and J dropped 7; count of bases not matched to a gene: 5. CDR3 size: 13 residues. The CDR3: CASSRQGYQPQHF. The CDR3 DNA sequence: TGTGCCAGCAGCCGACAGGGCTACCAGCCCCAGCATTTT.

The chain joins TRBV7-9 to TRBJ2-5; TRBD2 matches at 12 bases. The CDR3 runs to 17 residues. With V trimmed by 3 bases and J by 4 bases, 9 bases remained unmatched. Germline V gives CDR1 SEHNR, CDR2 FQNEAQ (reference sequence). The CDR3: CASSFGQTSGGGETQYF. The DNA of the CDR3 is TGTGCCAGCAGCTTTGGACAGACTAGCGGGGGAGGAGAGACCCAGTACTTC.

The chain uses TRBV27 and TRBJ1-4, with TRBD1 as a possible D gene (5 bases). CDR3 size: 17 residues. Germline V gives CDR1 MNHEY, CDR2 SMNVEV (reference sequence). V lost 0 bases and J lost 5, with 16 bases in between. The CDR3 coding sequence is TGTGCCAGCAGTTTATCCCGGGCAGGGCGATTGAATGAAAAACTGTTTTTT. As protein: CASSLSRAGRLNEKLFF.